Below, 29 T cell receptor beta chains from the same sample are listed, as sequenced in a study of blood T cells in healthy people across ages. Using a J-beta primer mix together with a sample-barcoded 5' primer, a second PCR was run for roughly 7 to 11 cycles. MiXCR, run by TCRdb on the 5' RACE reads, gives a single entry per CDR3 protein. Among about 1.5 million distinct CDR3 sequences listed, 35% to 45% were seen once. Sequencing was carried out using blood. These receptors were taken from a woman under 30 in good health.

The rearrangement links TRBV9 to TRBJ1-4; D not certain. V lost 4 bases, J lost 0 bases, and 13 bases lay in between. Germline V lookup: CDR1 SGDLS, CDR2 YYNGEE. This CDR3 is built from 16 residues. Here the CDR3 reads CASSRQSLATNEKLFF. The DNA of the CDR3 is TGTGCCAGCAGCCGACAATCCCTTGCAACTAATGAAAAACTGTTTTTT.

This chain joins TRBV4-3 and TRBJ2-1; tentatively, D is TRBD2 (5 bases). Trimming pared 1 base from V and 0 bases from J, leaving 16 bases between. The CDR3 covers 18 residues. CDR1 is LGHNA and CDR2 is YSLEER in the germline V gene. The DNA for the CDR3 is TGCGCCAGCAGCCAAGTCGGGCTAGCCAAGAGCTCCTACAATGAGCAGTTCTTC. This sequence encodes CASSQVGLAKSSYNEQFF.

Only a few counts were recorded for this clonotype. This chain uses TRBV6-2 or TRBV6-3 with TRBJ1-4; TRBD1 agrees at 10 bases. Losses at the gene ends were 2 bases for V and 6 bases for J; bases not matched to a gene: 9. The CDR3 contains 17 residues. Germline CDR1 and CDR2: MNHEY and SVGEGT. The CDR3 region has the DNA TGTGCCAGCAGTTACCCGACGGCGGGGACAGGGGATGAAAAACTGTTTTTT. This gives the protein CASSYPTAGTGDEKLFF.

The J gene is TRBJ2-5, the V gene TRBV7-9; D may be TRBD2 (6 bases). Germline lookup yields CDR1 SEHNR and CDR2 FQNEAQ (reference sequence). The V end was cut by 4 bases, the J end by 11 bases, with 29 bases between. The CDR3 covers 17 residues. The CDR3: CASSSPRRTTTHNEQYF. CDR3 sequence (DNA): TGTGCCAGCAGCTCCCCAAGACGGACTACTACACACAATGAGCAGTACTTC.

The chain uses TRBV29-1 and TRBJ1-2; maybe TRBD1 (6 bases). V was trimmed by 6 bases and J by 4 bases, leaving 15 bases between them. Germline CDR1 reads SQVTM; CDR2 reads ANQGSEA. The CDR3 extends over 13 amino acids. The CDR3 DNA follows: TGCAGCGTGACAGGCCGAGCCCGCTATGGCTACACCTTC. This translates into CSVTGRARYGYTF.

This clonotype was counted a single time. This chain links TRBV15 with TRBJ1-5; tentatively, D is TRBD1 (5 bases). CDR3 length: 15 amino acids. Germline V CDR1 and CDR2: LNHNV, YYDKDF (reference sequence). Trimming pared 0 bases from V and 7 bases from J, leaving 13 bases between. In nucleotides, the CDR3 is TGTGCCACCAGCAGAGATGGCCCAGGGTCCCAGCCCCAGCATTTT. This gives the protein CATSRDGPGSQPQHF.

The gene calls are TRBV4-3 and TRBJ1-1; D ambiguous. Trimming removed 4 bases from V and 8 bases from J, with 20 bases in between. CDR3 size: 15 residues. Germline CDR1 and CDR2: LGHNA and YSLEER. In DNA form, the CDR3 reads TGCGCCAGCAGCCTAGCACCGGCAGGTTCCCCAGAAGCTTTCTTT. Translated: CASSLAPAGSPEAFF.

This clonotype came up a few times. This chain links TRBV7-2 with TRBJ2-3; TRBD2 matches at 11 bases. J gave up 3 bases and V 3 bases, and 5 bases lay outside the gene matches. Germline CDR1 SGHTA, CDR2 FQGNSA. CDR3 size: 16 residues. CDR3 in amino acids: CASSFPSGGWTDTQYF. Written as DNA, the CDR3 is TGTGCCAGCAGCTTCCCTAGCGGGGGGTGGACAGATACGCAGTATTTT.

The sample holds a few counts of this clonotype. The rearrangement uses TRBV7-3 and TRBJ1-2; the match to TRBD1 covers 7 bases. The V gene's germline CDR1 is SGHTA and CDR2 FQGTGA. The CDR3 runs to 16 residues. V shed 4 bases and J 4 bases; nucleotides not matched to a gene: 12. The CDR3 nucleotides are TGTGCCAGCAGCTCCCATTTAAGGGGGCGAGGCTATGGCTACACCTTC. The encoded protein is CASSSHLRGRGYGYTF.

The gene calls are TRBV7-2 and TRBJ2-5; weak D call: TRBD1 (5 bases). The DNA end is more similar to TRBJ2-7, so the J call may be wrong. CDR1 and CDR2 from the germline V gene are SGHTA and FQGNSA. The CDR3 covers 12 residues. CDR3 DNA: TGTGCCAGCAGCATGACAGACTACGAGCAGTACTTC. This gives the protein CASSMTDYEQYF.

The V and J genes are TRBV6-2 or TRBV6-3 and TRBJ1-2, with a weak D call TRBD1 (6 bases). Germline V gene data show CDR1 as MNHEY and CDR2 as SVGEGT. V lost 6 bases, J lost 4 bases, and 21 bases lay in between. CDR3 length equals 16 residues. The CDR3 protein is CASSPSTGYSAYGYTF. CDR3 nucleotide sequence: TGTGCCAGCAGCCCTTCAACAGGGTACAGCGCCTATGGCTACACCTTC.

The chain employs TRBV13 and TRBJ2-5, with a tentative D call TRBD1 (5 bases). V lost 3 bases and J 11 bases, leaving 16 bases between the germline ends. This CDR3 has 13 amino acids. Germline assignment: CDR1 PRHDT and CDR2 FYEKMQ (reference sequence). The CDR3 nucleotides read TGTGCCAGCAGCTTCCCGACAGTTTATGAGCAGTACTTC. Protein sequence: CASSFPTVYEQYF.

At least ten counts were recorded for this clonotype. The chain couples TRBV27 to TRBJ1-6; 11 bases are a match to TRBD1. V was pared by 5 bases and J by 9 bases, with 3 bases of the junction left unmatched. The CDR3 spans 14 residues. The germline V gene has CDR1 MNHEY and CDR2 SMNVEV (reference sequence). The CDR3 loop reads CASSLDRGLSPLHF. The CDR3 DNA reads TGTGCCAGCAGTCTGGACAGGGGGCTTTCACCCCTCCACTTT.

The J gene is TRBJ1-1, the V gene TRBV20-1, with 7 positions matching TRBD1. Germline V CDR1 and CDR2: DFQATT, SNEGSKA (reference sequence). The ends lost 2 bases at V and 0 bases at J; junction bases unmatched: 6. This CDR3 has 15 amino acids. The CDR3, as DNA: TGCAGTGCTAGAAGACCGGGACAGATGAACACTGAAGCTTTCTTT. Its translation is CSARRPGQMNTEAFF.

The chain carries TRBV30 and TRBJ1-2; 7 positions match TRBD1. This CDR3 comprises 15 residues. The V and J ends lost 0 bases and 3 bases, in that order; junction bases with no gene match: 7. Germline lookup yields CDR1 GTSNPN and CDR2 SVGIG (reference sequence). In DNA, the CDR3 is TGTGCCTGGAGTGTTGGGACCGGGACAGACTATGGCTACACCTTC. The encoded protein is CAWSVGTGTDYGYTF.

The rearrangement links TRBV11-2 to TRBJ2-7; D gene unclear. The CDR3 totals 14 residues. Trimming left V 5 bases short and J 0 bases short, with 11 bases between. CDR1 SGHAT and CDR2 FQNNGV come from the germline V gene. In DNA form, the CDR3 reads TGTGCCAGCAGCGCAAGTCTAATCTCCTACGAGCAGTACTTC. Translated: CASSASLISYEQYF. The full variable domain, with the rest looked up from reference TRBV11-2 and TRBJ2-7, is EAGVAQSPRYKIIEKRQSVAFWCNPISGHATLYWYQQILGQGPKLLIQFQNNGVVDDSQLPKDRFSAERLKGVDSTLKIQPAKLEDSAVYLCASSASLISYEQYFGPGTRLTVT.

This chain uses TRBV7-2 with TRBJ2-3; no definite D call. This CDR3 contains 14 residues. Germline CDR1 reads SGHTA; CDR2 reads FQGNSA. V shed 7 bases and J shed 0 bases, with 11 bases lying between them. The CDR3 nucleotides read TGTGCCAGCACCGAACTGCCTAGCACAGATACGCAGTATTTT. Amino acid sequence: CASTELPSTDTQYF.

On this clonotype: It may be a read error: a sequence one base away is much more abundant. The rearrangement joins TRBV6-6 to TRBJ2-7; D ambiguous. CDR3 size: 16 residues. The V end was cut by 8 bases, the J end by 12 bases, with 32 bases between. CDR1 is MNHNY, CDR2 SVGAGI, per germline (reference sequence). The DNA of the CDR3 is TGTGCCAGCCCCAAGGGCGGAACCAAACCCGAAGAGACCCGGTACTTC. Its protein product is CASPKGGTKPEETRYF.

The table lists this clonotype with a few counts. This chain connects TRBV27 to TRBJ2-7; TRBD2 aligns across 11 bases. Germline lookup yields CDR1 MNHEY and CDR2 SMNVEV (reference sequence). With V trimmed by 0 bases and J by 2 bases, 12 bases remained unmatched. The CDR3 spans 19 residues. In nucleotides, the CDR3 is TGTGCCAGCAGTTTATCGGTCCCTAGCGGGAGGAGTAACGCCTACGAGCAGTACTTC. Translation gives CASSLSVPSGRSNAYEQYF.

The genes are TRBV14 and TRBJ2-7; D gene unclear. The CDR3 is made up of 13 amino acids. The V end lost 3 bases, the J end lost 0 bases, and 6 bases lay between the germline ends. From germline, CDR1 is SGHDN and CDR2 FVKESK. The CDR3 region is CASSQPLSYEQYF. The CDR3 bases are TGTGCCAGCAGCCAGCCCCTCTCCTACGAGCAGTACTTC.

In its sample, this clonotype was seen a few times. The J gene is TRBJ2-3, the V gene TRBV11-2, with TRBD2 matching over 12 bases. Germline-derived CDR1 and CDR2 are SGHAT and FQNNGV. The CDR3 spans 16 residues. J was trimmed by 2 bases and V by 6 bases; bases with no gene match: 6. CDR3 sequence (DNA): TGTGCCAGCAGGACTCTAGCGGGGGGGAACACAGATACGCAGTATTTT. It translates to CASRTLAGGNTDTQYF.

With regard to this clonotype: A clone one base away is much larger, so this may be a read error. This sequence joins TRBV27 and TRBJ2-3, with 7 bases fitting TRBD2. The CDR3 is 15 amino acids. V was pared by 3 bases and J by 1 base, with 4 bases of the junction left unmatched. CDR1 and CDR2 from the germline V gene are MNHEY and SMNVEV (reference sequence). The CDR3 here is CASSFFAGGTDTQYF. The CDR3 nucleotides read TGTGCCAGCAGTTTCTTTGCGGGGGGCACAGATACGCAGTATTTT.

The rearrangement joins TRBV10-3 to TRBJ2-3; D perhaps matches TRBD2 (6 bases). The germline V gene encodes CDR1 ENHRY and CDR2 SYGVKD. This CDR3 is 15 amino acids long. The ends were cut back, 3 bases at V and 0 bases at J, with 10 bases in the middle. The CDR3 loop reads CAISDDGGSTDTQYF. CDR3 DNA sequence: TGTGCCATCAGTGATGACGGGGGAAGCACAGATACGCAGTATTTT.

This chain connects TRBV5-4 to TRBJ2-1; TRBD1 aligns across 8 bases. This CDR3 has 15 amino acids. CDR1 is SGHNT and CDR2 is YYREEE in the germline V gene (reference sequence). Trimming took 0 bases from V and 5 from J; bases not matched to a gene: 4. In nucleotides, the CDR3 is TGTGCCAGCAGCTTGGAGTGGACAGGGAACAATGAGCAGTTCTTC. It is translated as CASSLEWTGNNEQFF.

Only a few counts were recorded for this clonotype. This chain joins TRBV5-1 and TRBJ2-1; D is unclear. The CDR3 runs 17 residues. V lost 0 bases, J lost 8 bases, and 21 bases lay in between. From germline, CDR1 is SGHRS and CDR2 YFSETQ. In DNA form, the CDR3 reads TGCGCCAGCAGCTTGGACGGTCGTCAGAGGATCGAGGATGAGCAGTTCTTC. Protein: CASSLDGRQRIEDEQFF. Full variable domain (outside the CDR3, taken from reference TRBV5-1 and TRBJ2-1): KAGVTQTPRYLIKTRGQQVTLSCSPISGHRSVSWYQQTPGQGLQFLFEYFSETQRNKGNFPGRFSGRQFSNSRSEMNVSTLELGDSALYLCASSLDGRQRIEDEQFFGPGTRLTVL.

The sample holds one count of this clonotype. The chain carries TRBV20-1 and TRBJ2-3; D unresolved. The CDR3 is 14 residues long. Germline values: CDR1 DFQATT, CDR2 SNEGSKA (reference sequence). The V and J ends lost 3 bases and 5 bases respectively, with 15 bases between them. In DNA form, the CDR3 reads TGCAGTGCTAGGGCCCCCCCTTTTAGAGATACGCAGTATTTT. It is translated as CSARAPPFRDTQYF.

A few counts support this clonotype. V gene TRBV6-1 combines with J gene TRBJ1-1; 8 bases agree with TRBD1. V was pared by 7 bases and J by 12 bases, with 19 bases of the junction left unmatched. CDR3 size: 15 residues. Germline V lookup: CDR1 MNHNS, CDR2 SASEGT. The CDR3 region has the DNA TGTGCCAGCAATGGACTTGGGTTGGGACAGGCCCCAACTTTCTTT. It codes for CASNGLGLGQAPTFF.

The chain uses TRBV5-1 and TRBJ2-2; TRBD1 matches 8 bases. Germline CDR1 SGHRS, CDR2 YFSETQ. Germline trimming cut 4 bases from V and 4 bases from J; bases unmatched to any gene: 15. The CDR3 runs to 18 residues. CDR3 coding DNA: TGCGCCAGCAGCCTGCTTTCCAGGGGGCCTACCCCCACCGGGGAGCTGTTTTTT. Translating gives CASSLLSRGPTPTGELFF.

The chain recombines TRBV10-3 with TRBJ2-5, with 7 bases fitting TRBD1. The length of the CDR3 is 16 residues. J was trimmed by 5 bases and V by 5 bases; bases with no gene match: 14. CDR1 and CDR2 (germline): ENHRY, SYGVKD. The CDR3 sequence: CAISPNTPGQSETQYF. Written as DNA, the CDR3 is TGTGCCATCAGTCCGAACACCCCGGGACAGAGCGAGACCCAGTACTTC.